One and the same sample provided the 16 T cell receptor delta chains below, sequenced in a study of human gamma delta and Vdelta1 T cells. TCRdb re-called the PCR reads via CATT. This table holds a few thousand delta-chain clones, roughly a quarter found once. The sequenced sample was naive CD27+ Vdelta1 gamma-delta T cells from blood. The receptors here all came from a human donor in good health.

This clone has only a few counts. One base separates it from a far larger clone, so it is likely a read error. Other DNA sequences from this sample encode an identical CDR3 as well. The chain is built from TRDV1 and TRDJ1; 11 bases are shared with TRDD3. Per germline, CDR1 TSWWSYY and CDR2 QGS. V shed 3 bases and J 0 bases; nucleotides not matched to a gene: 15. This CDR3 region has 20 residues. The CDR3 reads CALGELTTPYWGIYTDKLIF. In DNA, the CDR3 is TGTGCTCTTGGGGAGCTAACGACTCCGTACTGGGGGATATACACCGATAAACTCATCTTT.

This clone is judged medium-sized. This likely came from a read error, as a far larger clone is one base away. The chain combines TRDV1 with TRDJ1, with 10 bases lining up with TRDD3. Germline V lookup: CDR1 TSWWSYY, CDR2 QGS. The trim removed 9 bases at V and 2 bases at J, leaving 21 bases unmatched. This CDR3 region has 19 residues. CDR3 DNA sequence: TGTGCTCTGGACGTCCCTTCCCTATCCTTACTGGGGGATACCGATAAACTCATCTTT. Translated: CALDVPSLSLLGDTDKLIF.

This clone was seen only a few times. The rearrangement uses TRDV1 and TRDJ1; 13 bases line up with TRDD3. The CDR3 consists of 19 residues. The germline gives CDR1 TSWWSYY, CDR2 QGS. V dropped 1 base and J dropped 6; count of bases not matched to a gene: 14. The CDR3 is CALGERSADWGIRSYKLIF. CDR3 in DNA: TGTGCTCTTGGGGAACGGTCCGCTGACTGGGGGATACGCAGCTATAAACTCATCTTT.

This clone was detected only a few times. The J gene is TRDJ1, the V gene TRDV1; tentatively, D is TRDD3 (5 bases). Germline lookup yields CDR1 TSWWSYY and CDR2 QGS. V was trimmed by 4 bases and J by 2 bases, leaving 17 bases between them. This CDR3 spans 16 amino acids. Written as DNA, the CDR3 is TGTGCTCTTGGGGGTTCCCATTGGGGTCCTACCGATAAACTCATCTTT. Translation gives CALGGSHWGPTDKLIF.

This clone was counted a few times. The chain uses TRDV1 and TRDJ1; 7 bases map to TRDD2. V lost 5 bases and J lost 5; bases outside the gene matches: 26. The V gene's germline CDR1 is TSWWSYY and CDR2 QGS. The CDR3 extends over 20 amino acids. The CDR3 bases are TGTGCTCTTGGGACTTTCCTACAATCGATTCCGGGGGCCGGAGCGGATAAACTCATCTTT. Amino acid sequence: CALGTFLQSIPGAGADKLIF.

For this clone: With a far larger clone one base away, a read error is the likely cause. This chain joins TRDV1 and TRDJ1; possibly TRDD2 for D (5 bases). Germline loops: CDR1 TSWWSYY, CDR2 QGS. The CDR3 loop spans 20 amino acids. The V end lost 0 bases, the J end lost 0 bases, and 23 bases lay between the germline ends. CDR3 coding DNA: TGTGCTCTTGGGGAACTACGCACCTACGATGCTGGAAAGTACACCGATAAACTCATCTTT. This translates into CALGELRTYDAGKYTDKLIF.

As regards this clone: A far larger clone is a single base away, which makes a read error likely. Within the sample, other DNA sequences also encode this same CDR3. This chain uses TRDV1 with TRDJ1, with 8 bases aligning to TRDD3. The CDR3 spans 18 residues. After removal of 5 bases from V and 5 bases from J, the junction contained 19 bases not matched to a gene. Germline values: CDR1 TSWWSYY, CDR2 QGS. The DNA for the CDR3 is TGTGCTCTTGGGAGTCCCGTCCGTGGGATACGACCGGCGGATAAACTCATCTTT. Protein: CALGSPVRGIRPADKLIF.

This clone was observed a single time. The rearrangement uses TRDV1 and TRDJ1; TRDD3 matches at 13 bases. The length of the CDR3 is 23 residues. The V gene's germline CDR1 is TSWWSYY and CDR2 QGS. The ends lost 1 base at V and 0 bases at J; junction bases unmatched: 20. The CDR3 loop is CALGERDLPVLGDTDVDTDKLIF. The DNA of the CDR3 is TGTGCTCTTGGGGAACGGGATCTTCCTGTACTGGGGGATACGGACGTAGACACCGATAAACTCATCTTT.

This rearrangement joins TRDV1 to TRDJ1; 13 bases agree with TRDD3. Germline V gene data show CDR1 as TSWWSYY and CDR2 as QGS. The V and J ends lost 8 bases and 8 bases, in that order; junction bases with no gene match: 26. The CDR3 contains 20 residues. CDR3 sequence (DNA): TGTGCTCTTAAAGTGAAAAGGGCCCGAATACTGGGGGATACGTCGCGCAAACTCATCTTT. Translation gives CALKVKRARILGDTSRKLIF.

As to this clone: The protein held in TCRdb is that of a much larger clone and does not match this DNA's translation at residue 10, likely because of a read error; the protein shown is translated from the DNA. This chain uses TRDV1 with TRDJ1; 8 bases agree with TRDD3. Per germline, CDR1 TSWWSYY and CDR2 QGS. V shed 4 bases, J shed 0 bases, and the junction held 19 bases outside the gene matches. The CDR3 runs 20 residues. In nucleotides, the CDR3 is TGTGCTCTTGGGGCCCCCACTCTCAAGTCCTGGGGGAGGTACACCGATAAACTCATCTTT. Amino acids: CALGAPTLKSWGRYTDKLIF.

This clone was seen only once. The genes are TRDV1 and TRDJ1; D is ambiguous. The CDR3 length is 13 residues. Germline values: CDR1 TSWWSYY, CDR2 QGS. Trimming pared 5 bases from V and 3 bases from J, leaving 10 bases between. CDR3 residues: CALGSPDSDKLIF. CDR3 DNA: TGTGCTCTTGGGAGCCCTGACTCCGATAAACTCATCTTT.

This clone has a handful of counts. V and J are TRDV1 and TRDJ1; 10 bases map to TRDD3. The J segment lost 11 bases and the V segment lost 0 bases, leaving 21 bases of the junction unmatched. The CDR3 length is 19 residues. Germline values: CDR1 TSWWSYY, CDR2 QGS. The CDR3 protein is CALGELRPGGYAVVGRLIF. CDR3 DNA sequence: TGTGCTCTTGGGGAACTACGTCCCGGGGGATACGCGGTAGTTGGACGGCTCATCTTT.

Points on this clone: Additional DNA sequences in this sample encode the identical CDR3. This chain connects TRDV1 to TRDJ1; 12 nucleotides agree with TRDD3. Looked up from germline, CDR1 is TSWWSYY and CDR2 is QGS. CDR3 size: 22 residues. Trimming removed 0 bases from V and 3 bases from J; junction bases left unmatched: 20. DNA of the CDR3: TGTGCTCTTGGGGAACTTATGCCTTTCCCTACCCTGACTGGGGGATACTCCGATAAACTCATCTTT. Its protein is CALGELMPFPTLTGGYSDKLIF.

A word on this clone: This likely traces to a read error, being one base from a far larger clone. The same CDR3 is also encoded by other DNA sequences in this sample. The chain carries TRDV1 and TRDJ1; 9 nucleotides align to TRDD2. Germline V lookup: CDR1 TSWWSYY, CDR2 QGS. With 4 bases clipped from V and 0 bases from J, the junction kept 33 bases outside the gene matches. The CDR3 sequence is 25 residues long. The CDR3 is CALGGISALAFLRLGPLDNTDKLIF. The CDR3 coding sequence is TGTGCTCTTGGGGGCATCTCTGCCCTGGCCTTCCTACGTTTAGGGCCCCTGGATAACACCGATAAACTCATCTTT.

The sample holds a few counts of this clone. A much larger clonotype is one base distant, so this may be a read error. Different DNA sequences within this sample yield the same CDR3. This chain links TRDV1 with TRDJ1, with TRDD3 identical over 8 bases. Trimming took 1 base from V and 0 from J; bases not matched to a gene: 37. Per germline, CDR1 TSWWSYY and CDR2 QGS. This CDR3 comprises 27 residues. This chain's CDR3 is CALGEPRARRPYDLNWGIPRNTDKLIF. CDR3 DNA: TGTGCTCTTGGGGAACCACGAGCCCGGCGGCCTTACGATTTGAATTGGGGGATTCCGCGTAACACCGATAAACTCATCTTT.

This clone showed up just a few times. The V and J genes are TRDV1 and TRDJ1, with 9 nucleotides matching TRDD3. The germline CDR1 and CDR2 sequences are TSWWSYY and QGS. The V and J ends lost 1 base and 0 bases, in that order; junction bases with no gene match: 36. The CDR3 loop spans 27 amino acids. The DNA for the CDR3 is TGTGCTCTTGGGGAACCTCTGAAGGCCTTCCCTTTCTTCCAACTGGGGGAGATTCGAAAGTACACCGATAAACTCATCTTT. It encodes CALGEPLKAFPFFQLGEIRKYTDKLIF.